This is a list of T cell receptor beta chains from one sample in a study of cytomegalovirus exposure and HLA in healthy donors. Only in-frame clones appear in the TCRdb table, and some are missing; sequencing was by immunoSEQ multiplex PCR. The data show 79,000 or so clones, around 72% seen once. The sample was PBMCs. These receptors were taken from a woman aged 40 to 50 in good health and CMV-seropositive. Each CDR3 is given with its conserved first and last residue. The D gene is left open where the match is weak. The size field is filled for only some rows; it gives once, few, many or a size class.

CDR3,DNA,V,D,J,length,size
CASSYDRHRGLKLNIQYF,TGTGCCAGCAGCTATGATCGGCACAGGGGACTTAAATTGAACATTCAGTACTTC,TRBV28,NA,TRBJ2-4,18,NA
CASSETLGVPMNTEAFF,TGTGCCAGCAGTGAGACCCTAGGGGTCCCTATGAACACTGAAGCTTTCTTT,TRBV27,NA,TRBJ1-1,17,NA
CSVAVVVQGEQYF,TGCAGCGTTGCCGTCGTTGTACAGGGCGAGCAGTACTTC,TRBV29-1,NA,TRBJ2-7,13,NA
CASSEVRSYEKLFF,TGTGCCAGCAGTGAGGTTCGAAGCTATGAAAAACTGTTTTTT,TRBV6-1,NA,TRBJ1-4,14,NA
CASSQESNQPQHF,TGTGCCAGCAGCCAGGAGAGCAATCAGCCCCAGCATTTT,TRBV4-2,NA,TRBJ1-5,13,once
CASGGLTTEAFF,TGTGCCAGCGGCGGTCTCACCACTGAAGCTTTCTTT,TRBV28,NA,TRBJ1-1,12,few
CAIGQEGNQPQHF,TGTGCCATCGGACAAGAGGGCAATCAGCCCCAGCATTTT,TRBV10-3,NA,TRBJ1-5,13,few
CASSRDMNTEAFF,TGTGCCAGCTCACGAGACATGAACACTGAAGCTTTCTTT,TRBV18,NA,TRBJ1-1,13,many
CASSQDFRETQYF,TGCGCCAGCAGCCAAGATTTTCGGGAGACCCAGTACTTC,TRBV4-1,NA,TRBJ2-5,13,NA
CASSTPASGNKNIQYF,TGTGCCAGCAGTACCCCTGCTAGCGGGAACAAAAACATTCAGTACTTC,TRBV28,TRBD2,TRBJ2-4,16,NA
CASSPRSPLAGGTYEQYF,TGTGCCAGCAGTCCCAGGTCCCCTCTAGCGGGGGGCACCTACGAGCAGTACTTC,TRBV7-2,TRBD2,TRBJ2-7,18,NA
CASSLVSRGRPGETQYF,TGTGCCAGCAGCTTAGTTAGCAGGGGGCGCCCCGGCGAGACCCAGTACTTC,TRBV7-9,TRBD1,TRBJ2-5,17,NA
CASSLLAGKANQPQHF,TGTGCCAGCAGTTTATTGGCAGGGAAAGCCAATCAGCCCCAGCATTTT,TRBV28,NA,TRBJ1-5,16,NA
CASSFGGSTSTDTQYF,TGCGCCAGCAGCTTCGGCGGAAGTACTAGCACAGATACGCAGTATTTT,TRBV5-1,NA,TRBJ2-3,16,NA
CASSWGLAGVRTGEQFF,TGTGCCAGCAGTTGGGGACTAGCGGGAGTAAGGACGGGTGAGCAGTTCTTC,TRBV27,TRBD2,TRBJ2-1,17,NA
CASSQETGAAGELFF,TGCGCCAGCAGCCAAGAGACCGGAGCAGCCGGGGAGCTGTTTTTT,TRBV4-1,NA,TRBJ2-2,15,NA
CASSSRVDTQYF,TGTGCCAGTAGTAGTCGAGTAGATACGCAGTATTTT,TRBV19,NA,TRBJ2-3,12,NA
CASSQGMNTEAFF,TGTGCCAGCTCACAGGGTATGAACACTGAAGCTTTCTTT,TRBV7-3,NA,TRBJ1-1,13,NA
CASSFDRGRQPQHF,TGTGCCAGCAGTTTCGACAGGGGGAGGCAGCCCCAGCATTTT,TRBV6-5,TRBD1,TRBJ1-5,14,once
CASSTLAWGSYEQYF,TGTGCCAGTAGCACTCTAGCGTGGGGCTCCTACGAGCAGTACTTC,TRBV19,NA,TRBJ2-7,15,NA
CASSQATGETQYF,TGCGCCAGCAGCCAAGCGACAGGGGAGACCCAGTACTTC,TRBV5-1,TRBD1,TRBJ2-5,13,few
CASTLGGADSPLHF,TGTGCCAGCACCCTGGGGGGGGCGGATTCACCCCTCCACTTT,TRBV6-6,NA,TRBJ1-6,14,NA
CASSHTGTNYGYTF,TGCGCCAGCAGCCATACCGGGACTAACTATGGCTACACCTTC,TRBV4-3,NA,TRBJ1-2,14,NA
CASSVDSGSRYGYTF,TGTGCCAGCAGCGTCGACAGTGGCAGCCGCTATGGCTACACCTTC,TRBV9,NA,TRBJ1-2,15,NA
CSVARGRGQETQYF,TGCAGCGTCGCGCGGGGGCGGGGGCAAGAGACCCAGTACTTC,TRBV29-1,NA,TRBJ2-5,14,NA
CASSEREAITNQPQHF,TGTGCCAGCAGTGAACGGGAAGCTATTACTAATCAGCCCCAGCATTTT,TRBV2,NA,TRBJ1-5,16,NA
CASSFLGLEAEYGYTF,TGTGCCAGCAGCTTTCTTGGACTCGAGGCGGAATATGGCTACACCTTC,TRBV9,NA,TRBJ1-2,16,NA
CASRSETGGNTEAFF,TGTGCCAGCAGATCTGAGACAGGGGGCAACACTGAAGCTTTCTTT,TRBV5-4,TRBD1,TRBJ1-1,15,NA
CASSIVQGPQHF,TGTGCCAGTAGTATAGTCCAGGGACCCCAGCATTTT,TRBV19,NA,TRBJ1-5,12,few
CASSGLWDYGYTF,TGTGCCAGCAGTGGGCTTTGGGACTATGGCTACACCTTC,TRBV6-5,NA,TRBJ1-2,13,NA
CASSYSVTSDRSEQFF,TGTGCCAGCAGTTACTCGGTCACTAGCGACCGGAGTGAGCAGTTCTTC,TRBV6-5,TRBD2,TRBJ2-1,16,NA
CASSSWDRNTEAFF,TGTGCCAGCAGCTCCTGGGACAGGAACACTGAAGCTTTCTTT,TRBV9,TRBD1,TRBJ1-1,14,NA
CASSQGHQGFLEQYF,TGCGCCAGCAGCCAAGGCCATCAGGGATTCCTCGAGCAGTACTTC,TRBV4-1,NA,TRBJ2-7,15,NA
CATSRSGQFYEQYF,TGTGCCACCAGCAGATCGGGACAGTTCTACGAGCAGTACTTC,TRBV15,TRBD1,TRBJ2-7,14,few
CASSSKRYRAGYGYTF,TGTGCCAGCAGTTCTAAGCGCTACAGGGCGGGCTATGGCTACACCTTC,TRBV6-5,NA,TRBJ1-2,16,NA
CASSTSQGFDNEQFF,TGTGCCAGTAGTACCTCGCAGGGTTTCGACAATGAGCAGTTCTTC,TRBV19,NA,TRBJ2-1,15,NA
CASSVGGGRAGEQYF,TGTGCCAGCAGCGTAGGCGGCGGGAGGGCCGGCGAGCAGTACTTC,TRBV9,TRBD2,TRBJ2-7,15,few
CASSLVTGGENSPLHF,TGCGCCAGCAGCTTGGTTACAGGGGGCGAGAATTCACCCCTCCACTTT,TRBV5-1,TRBD1,TRBJ1-6,16,once